This entry describes one TCR beta chain. Its target is not known. Generated by immunoSEQ multiplex PCR, the TCRdb table keeps only in-frame clones and is missing some. The sample has about 240,000 clones; 86% are singletons. This sample is part of a study of cytomegalovirus exposure and HLA in healthy donors. Broader study findings: Both high specificity and high sensitivity reportedly marked the classifier's diagnosis of cytomegalovirus status. Rare TCR sequences predominated, though certain public TCRs were found in many donors. Researchers reported that a few CMV-associated chains were confirmed in vitro as CMV antigen-specific.

The CDR3 has 16 residues. Trimming cost V 6 bases and J 0 bases, with 18 bases left between them. Germline CDR1 is MNHEY and CDR2 is SMNVEV (reference sequence). This chain links TRBV27 with TRBJ2-7, with TRBD1 as a possible D gene (6 bases). Sequences were obtained from PBMCs. The source of this sequence is a woman aged 30 to 39 in good health and CMV-seropositive. The CDR3 spells CASSLRGLFHSYEQYF. In DNA, the CDR3 is TGTGCCAGCAGCCTCAGGGGCCTTTTTCACTCCTACGAGCAGTACTTC.